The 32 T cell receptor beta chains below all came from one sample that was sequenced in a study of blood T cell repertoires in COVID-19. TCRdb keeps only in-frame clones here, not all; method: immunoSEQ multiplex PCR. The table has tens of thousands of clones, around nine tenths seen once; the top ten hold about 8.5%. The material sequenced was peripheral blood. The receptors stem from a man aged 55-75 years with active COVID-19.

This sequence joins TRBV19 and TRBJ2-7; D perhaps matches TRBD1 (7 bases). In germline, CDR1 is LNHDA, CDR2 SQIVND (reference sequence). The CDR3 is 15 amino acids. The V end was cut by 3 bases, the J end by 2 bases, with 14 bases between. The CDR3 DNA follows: TGTGCCAGTAGTATGATGGAGGGGGCGGCCTACGAGCAGTACTTC. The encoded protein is CASSMMEGAAYEQYF.

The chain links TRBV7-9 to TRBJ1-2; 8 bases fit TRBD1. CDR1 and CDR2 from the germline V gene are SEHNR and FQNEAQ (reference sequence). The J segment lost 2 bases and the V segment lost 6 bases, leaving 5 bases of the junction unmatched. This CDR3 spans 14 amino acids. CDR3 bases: TGTGCCAGCAGATTGGGACAGGCCAACTATGGCTACACCTTC. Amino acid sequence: CASRLGQANYGYTF.

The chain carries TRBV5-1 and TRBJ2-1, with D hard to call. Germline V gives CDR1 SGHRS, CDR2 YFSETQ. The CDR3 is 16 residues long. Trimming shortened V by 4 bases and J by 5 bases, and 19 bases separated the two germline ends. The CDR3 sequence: CASSMAPRVEDNEQFF. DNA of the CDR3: TGCGCCAGCAGCATGGCCCCCCGGGTTGAGGACAATGAGCAGTTCTTC.

CDR3 residues: CASSLAWQGVVDTQYF. The CDR3 nucleotides are TGCGCCAGCAGCTTGGCCTGGCAGGGGGTGGTAGATACGCAGTATTTT. The chain combines TRBV5-1 with TRBJ2-3; 7 nucleotides line up with TRBD1. The J segment lost 5 bases and the V segment lost 0 bases, leaving 9 bases of the junction unmatched. The germline V gene encodes CDR1 SGHRS and CDR2 YFSETQ. This CDR3 spans 16 amino acids.

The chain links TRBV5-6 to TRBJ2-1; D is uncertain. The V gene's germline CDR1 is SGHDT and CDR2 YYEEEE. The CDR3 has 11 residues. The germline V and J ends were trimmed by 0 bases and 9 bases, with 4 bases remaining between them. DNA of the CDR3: TGTGCCAGCAGCTTGGGCGGTGAGCAGTTCTTC. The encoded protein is CASSLGGEQFF.

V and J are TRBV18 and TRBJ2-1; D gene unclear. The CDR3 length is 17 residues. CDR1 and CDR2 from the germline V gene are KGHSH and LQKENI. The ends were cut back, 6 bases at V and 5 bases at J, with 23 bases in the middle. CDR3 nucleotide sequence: TGTGCCAGCTCTTTAGCCGCCGCCGGTAACATCAACAATGAGCAGTTCTTC. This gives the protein CASSLAAAGNINNEQFF.

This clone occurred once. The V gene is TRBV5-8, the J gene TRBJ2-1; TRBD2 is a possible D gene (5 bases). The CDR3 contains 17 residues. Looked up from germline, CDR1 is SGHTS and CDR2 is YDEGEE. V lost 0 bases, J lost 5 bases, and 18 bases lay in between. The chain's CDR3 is CASSLERGVRVHNEQFF. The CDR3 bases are TGTGCCAGCAGCTTGGAACGGGGAGTTAGGGTTCACAATGAGCAGTTCTTC.

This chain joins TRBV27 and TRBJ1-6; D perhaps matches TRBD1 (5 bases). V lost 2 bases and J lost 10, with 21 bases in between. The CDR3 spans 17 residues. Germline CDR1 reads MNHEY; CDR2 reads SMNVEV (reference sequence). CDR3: CASSLIVPRGGNSPLHF. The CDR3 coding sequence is TGTGCCAGCAGTTTAATCGTTCCAAGGGGCGGGAACTCACCCCTCCACTTT.

CDR3 protein: CASSQALLGLALRRRNTGELFF. The CDR3 bases are TGTGCCAGCAGCCAAGCCCTTTTGGGGCTAGCGCTCCGGCGAAGGAACACCGGGGAGCTGTTTTTT. V gene TRBV14 combines with J gene TRBJ2-2, with a weak D call TRBD2 (6 bases). V lost 1 base and J lost 1, with 28 bases in between. Germline V gene lookup returns CDR1 SGHDN and CDR2 FVKESK. This CDR3 region has 22 residues.

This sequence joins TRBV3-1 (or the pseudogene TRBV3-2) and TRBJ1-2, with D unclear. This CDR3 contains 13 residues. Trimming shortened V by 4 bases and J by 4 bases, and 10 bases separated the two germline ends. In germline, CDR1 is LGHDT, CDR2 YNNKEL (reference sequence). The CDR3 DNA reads TGTGCCAGCAGCCGCGGACGGGGCTATGGCTACACCTTC. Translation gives CASSRGRGYGYTF.

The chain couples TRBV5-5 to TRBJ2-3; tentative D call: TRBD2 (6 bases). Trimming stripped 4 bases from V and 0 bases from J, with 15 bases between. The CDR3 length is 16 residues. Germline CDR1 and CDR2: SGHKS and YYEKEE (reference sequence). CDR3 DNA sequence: TGTGCCAGCAGCCCTTACAGCGGGTCTAGCACAGATACGCAGTATTTT. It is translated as CASSPYSGSSTDTQYF.

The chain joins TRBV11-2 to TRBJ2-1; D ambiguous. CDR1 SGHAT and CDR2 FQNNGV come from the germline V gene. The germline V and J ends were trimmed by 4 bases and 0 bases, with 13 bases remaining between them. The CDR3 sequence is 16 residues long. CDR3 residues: CASSSLRTGSYNEQFF. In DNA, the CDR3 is TGTGCCAGCAGCTCCTTAAGAACCGGCTCCTACAATGAGCAGTTCTTC.

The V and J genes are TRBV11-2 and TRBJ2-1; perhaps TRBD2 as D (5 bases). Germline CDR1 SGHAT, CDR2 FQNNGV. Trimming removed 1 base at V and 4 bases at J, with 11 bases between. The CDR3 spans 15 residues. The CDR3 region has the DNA TGTGCCAGCAGCTTAGGAGGGAATCCTTACAATGAGCAGTTCTTC. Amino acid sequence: CASSLGGNPYNEQFF. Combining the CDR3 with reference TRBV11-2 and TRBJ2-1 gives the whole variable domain EAGVAQSPRYKIIEKRQSVAFWCNPISGHATLYWYQQILGQGPKLLIQFQNNGVVDDSQLPKDRFSAERLKGVDSTLKIQPAKLEDSAVYLCASSLGGNPYNEQFFGPGTRLTVL.

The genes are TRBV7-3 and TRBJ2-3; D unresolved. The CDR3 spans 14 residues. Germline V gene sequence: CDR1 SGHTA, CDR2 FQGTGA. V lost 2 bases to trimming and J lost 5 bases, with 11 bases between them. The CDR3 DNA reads TGTGCCAGCAGCTTATCGGGTAGTAAAGATACGCAGTATTTT. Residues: CASSLSGSKDTQYF.

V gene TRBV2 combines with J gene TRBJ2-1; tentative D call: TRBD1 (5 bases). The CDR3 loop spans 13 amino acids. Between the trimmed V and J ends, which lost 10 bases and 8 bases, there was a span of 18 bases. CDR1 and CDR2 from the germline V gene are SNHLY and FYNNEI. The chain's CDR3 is CANQTASGDEQFF. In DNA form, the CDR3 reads TGTGCCAACCAGACAGCTTCTGGGGATGAGCAGTTCTTC.

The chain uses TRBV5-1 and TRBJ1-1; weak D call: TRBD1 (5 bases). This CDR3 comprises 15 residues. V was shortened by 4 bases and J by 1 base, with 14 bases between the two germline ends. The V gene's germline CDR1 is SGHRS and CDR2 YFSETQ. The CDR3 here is CASSEPTVPNTEAFF. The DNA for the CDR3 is TGCGCCAGCAGCGAGCCGACAGTACCGAACACTGAAGCTTTCTTT.

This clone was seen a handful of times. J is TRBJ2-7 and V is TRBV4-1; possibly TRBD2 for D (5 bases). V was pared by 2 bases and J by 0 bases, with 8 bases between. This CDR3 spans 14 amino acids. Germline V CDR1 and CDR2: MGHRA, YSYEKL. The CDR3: CASSQIGSSYEQYF. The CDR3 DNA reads TGCGCCAGCAGCCAAATAGGGAGCTCCTACGAGCAGTACTTC.

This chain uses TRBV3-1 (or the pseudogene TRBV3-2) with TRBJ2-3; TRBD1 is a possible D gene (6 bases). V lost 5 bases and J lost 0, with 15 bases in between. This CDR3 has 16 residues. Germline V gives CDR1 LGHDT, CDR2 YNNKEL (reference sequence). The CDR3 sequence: CASSSRGVTSTDTQYF. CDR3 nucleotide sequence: TGTGCCAGCAGCAGCAGGGGCGTAACTAGCACAGATACGCAGTATTTT.

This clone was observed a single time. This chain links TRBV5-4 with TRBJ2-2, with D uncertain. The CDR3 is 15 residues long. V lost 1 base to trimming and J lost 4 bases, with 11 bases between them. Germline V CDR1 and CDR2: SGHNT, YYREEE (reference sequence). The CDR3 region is CASSLPLSLTGELFF. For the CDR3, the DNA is TGTGCCAGCAGCTTGCCACTGAGCCTCACCGGGGAGCTGTTTTTT.

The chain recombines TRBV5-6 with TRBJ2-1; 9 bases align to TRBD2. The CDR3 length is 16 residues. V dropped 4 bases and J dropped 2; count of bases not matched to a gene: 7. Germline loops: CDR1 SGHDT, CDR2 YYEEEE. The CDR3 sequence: CASSLAAGGTYNEQFF. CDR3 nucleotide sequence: TGTGCCAGCAGCCTGGCGGCGGGAGGGACCTACAATGAGCAGTTCTTC.

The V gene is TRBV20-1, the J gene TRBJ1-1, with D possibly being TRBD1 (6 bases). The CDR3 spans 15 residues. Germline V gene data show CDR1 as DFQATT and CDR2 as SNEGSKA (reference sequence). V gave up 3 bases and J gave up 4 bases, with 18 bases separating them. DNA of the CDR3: TGCAGTGCTAGTAAGGGGGGGCTTAGGGGCACTGAAGCTTTCTTT. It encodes CSASKGGLRGTEAFF.

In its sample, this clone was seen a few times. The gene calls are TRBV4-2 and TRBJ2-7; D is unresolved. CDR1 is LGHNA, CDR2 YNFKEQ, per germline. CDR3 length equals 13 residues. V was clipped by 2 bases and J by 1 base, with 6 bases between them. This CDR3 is CASSQRGSYEQYF. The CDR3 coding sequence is TGTGCCAGCAGCCAACGCGGATCCTACGAGCAGTACTTC.

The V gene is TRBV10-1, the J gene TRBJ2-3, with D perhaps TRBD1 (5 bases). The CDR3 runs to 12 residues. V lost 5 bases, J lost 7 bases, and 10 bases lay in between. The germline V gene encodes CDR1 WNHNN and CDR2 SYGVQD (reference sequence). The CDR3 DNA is TGCGCCAGCAGTCTCAGGGCCCATACGCAGTATTTT. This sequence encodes CASSLRAHTQYF.

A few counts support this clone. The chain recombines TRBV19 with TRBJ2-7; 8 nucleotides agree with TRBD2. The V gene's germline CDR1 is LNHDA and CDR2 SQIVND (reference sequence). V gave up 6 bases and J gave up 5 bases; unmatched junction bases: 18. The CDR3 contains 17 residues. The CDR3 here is CASRTLGEREIGNEQYF. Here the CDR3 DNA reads TGTGCCAGTAGGACCTTGGGGGAGCGGGAGATAGGGAACGAGCAGTACTTC.

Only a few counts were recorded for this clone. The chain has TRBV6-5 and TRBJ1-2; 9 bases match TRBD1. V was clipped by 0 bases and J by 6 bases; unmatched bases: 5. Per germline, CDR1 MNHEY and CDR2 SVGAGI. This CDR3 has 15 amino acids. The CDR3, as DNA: TGTGCCAGCAGTTACTCGTTAGGACAGGGGCATGGCTACACCTTC. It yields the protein CASSYSLGQGHGYTF.

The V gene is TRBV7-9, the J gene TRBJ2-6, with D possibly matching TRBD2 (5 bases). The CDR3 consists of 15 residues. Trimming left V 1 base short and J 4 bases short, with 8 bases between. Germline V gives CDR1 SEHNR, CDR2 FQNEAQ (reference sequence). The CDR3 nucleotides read TGTGCCAGCAGCTTAGAGGGAGCCGGGGCCAACGTCCTGACTTTC. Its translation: CASSLEGAGANVLTF.

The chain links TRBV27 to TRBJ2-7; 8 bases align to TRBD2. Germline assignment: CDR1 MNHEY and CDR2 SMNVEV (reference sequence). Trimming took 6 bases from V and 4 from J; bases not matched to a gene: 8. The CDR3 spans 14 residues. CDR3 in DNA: TGTGCCAGCAGGAGGACAGCGGGAGCGTACGAGCAGTACTTC. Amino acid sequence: CASRRTAGAYEQYF.

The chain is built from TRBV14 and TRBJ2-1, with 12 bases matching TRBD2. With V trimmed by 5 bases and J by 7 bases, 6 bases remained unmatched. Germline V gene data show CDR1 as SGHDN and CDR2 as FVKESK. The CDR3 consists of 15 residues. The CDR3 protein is CASSRLAGALNEQFF. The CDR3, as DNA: TGTGCCAGCAGCAGACTAGCGGGAGCCCTTAATGAGCAGTTCTTC.

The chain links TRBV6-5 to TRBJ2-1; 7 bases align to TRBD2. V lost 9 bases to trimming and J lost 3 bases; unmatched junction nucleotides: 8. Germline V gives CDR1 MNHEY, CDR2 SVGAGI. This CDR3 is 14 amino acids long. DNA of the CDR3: TGTGCCAGTTCTGTAGCGGGTATCTACAATGAGCAGTTCTTC. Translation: CASSVAGIYNEQFF.

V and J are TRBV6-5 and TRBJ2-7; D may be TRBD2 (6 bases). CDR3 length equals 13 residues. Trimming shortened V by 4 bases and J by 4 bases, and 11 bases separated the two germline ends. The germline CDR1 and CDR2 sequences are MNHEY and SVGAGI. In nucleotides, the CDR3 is TGTGCCAGCAGTTGGCTTCGGGGGTACGAGCAGTACTTC. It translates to CASSWLRGYEQYF.

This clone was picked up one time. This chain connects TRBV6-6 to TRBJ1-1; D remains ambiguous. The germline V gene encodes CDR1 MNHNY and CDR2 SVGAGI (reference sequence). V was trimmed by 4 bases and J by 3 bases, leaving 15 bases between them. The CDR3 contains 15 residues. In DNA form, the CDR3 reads TGTGCCAGCAGTTTACACGACAATTGGGACACTGAAGCTTTCTTT. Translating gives CASSLHDNWDTEAFF.

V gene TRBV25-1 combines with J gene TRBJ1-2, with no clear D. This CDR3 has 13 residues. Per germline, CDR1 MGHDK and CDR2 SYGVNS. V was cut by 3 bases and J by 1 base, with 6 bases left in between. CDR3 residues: CASSDSGNYGYTF. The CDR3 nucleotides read TGTGCCAGCAGTGATTCGGGTAACTATGGCTACACCTTC.